The 29 T cell receptor beta chains below come from one sample, sequenced in a study of CD8 T cells in ankylosing spondylitis. TCRdb independently ran MiXCR on the 5' RACE reads; one entry per CDR3 protein. The data show around 150,000 distinct CDR3 sequences, 30% to 40% seen once. Sequenced input: synovial fluid, either unsorted or a sorted T cell fraction (not recorded which). The origin of the receptors is a male donor with ankylosing spondylitis.

The rearrangement uses TRBV15 and TRBJ1-3; 8 positions match TRBD1. V dropped 2 bases and J dropped 1; count of bases not matched to a gene: 4. The CDR3 extends over 16 amino acids. The V gene's germline CDR1 is LNHNV and CDR2 YYDKDF (reference sequence). The CDR3 nucleotides read TGTGCCACCAGCAGAATTCAGGGGGCTTCTGGAAACACCATATATTTT. It yields the protein CATSRIQGASGNTIYF.

V and J are TRBV6-5 and TRBJ2-7, with D maybe TRBD2 (7 bases). Germline loops: CDR1 MNHEY, CDR2 SVGAGI. V was trimmed by 2 bases and J by 7 bases, leaving 12 bases between them. The CDR3 totals 13 residues. CDR3 loop: CASSYEGGREQYF. The CDR3, as DNA: TGTGCCAGCAGTTACGAGGGGGGGCGAGAGCAGTACTTC.

This clonotype has only a few counts. The CDR3 region is CASSVDRGDSPLHF. The DNA for the CDR3 is TGTGCCAGCAGCGTCGACAGGGGGGATTCACCCCTCCACTTT. The genes are TRBV9 and TRBJ1-6; TRBD1 matches at 9 bases. The V gene's germline CDR1 is SGDLS and CDR2 YYNGEE. The CDR3 spans 14 residues. V lost 2 bases, J lost 8 bases, and 2 bases stayed unmatched.

This clonotype was seen more than once but under ten times. The chain carries TRBV29-1 and TRBJ1-5; D call uncertain. Germline values: CDR1 SQVTM, CDR2 ANQGSEA. V shed 4 bases and J shed 1 base, with 8 bases lying between them. CDR3 size: 13 residues. For the CDR3, the DNA is TGCAGCGTTGCGCCGGCAAGCAATCAGCCCCAGCATTTT. Translating gives CSVAPASNQPQHF.

The chain has TRBV27 and TRBJ2-1; 7 bases agree with TRBD2. This CDR3 comprises 20 residues. Trimming at V came to 5 bases and at J to 2 bases, leaving 21 bases not matched to a gene. Germline V gene lookup returns CDR1 MNHEY and CDR2 SMNVEV (reference sequence). CDR3 sequence (DNA): TGTGCCAGCAGTCGCAGCGGCGGAGGGAGGGCGGCAGGACCCTACAATGAGCAGTTCTTC. It yields the protein CASSRSGGGRAAGPYNEQFF.

The J gene is TRBJ2-1, the V gene TRBV29-1, with 10 bases that match TRBD2. The CDR3 is 15 amino acids. The V gene's germline CDR1 is SQVTM and CDR2 ANQGSEA. V lost 7 bases and J lost 3; bases outside the gene matches: 9. CDR3 coding DNA: TGCAGCGCTCGCTGGAGCGGGGGGGTCTACAATGAGCAGTTCTTC. It encodes CSARWSGGVYNEQFF.

This clonotype was seen ten or more times. V usage is TRBV24-1 and J usage is TRBJ2-3; D ambiguous. The CDR3 runs 12 residues. Germline V lookup: CDR1 KGHDR, CDR2 SFDVKD. V lost 8 bases and J lost 2, with 7 bases in between. DNA for the CDR3: TGTGCCACCAACGGAAACACAGATACGCAGTATTTT. Its translation: CATNGNTDTQYF.

The chain couples TRBV10-1 to TRBJ2-4; D perhaps matches TRBD1 (5 bases). From germline, CDR1 is WNHNN and CDR2 SYGVQD (reference sequence). The V gene lost 0 bases and the J gene lost 8 bases, with 8 bases spanning the gap. The length of the CDR3 is 13 residues. The CDR3 reads CASSESLGDIQYF. The CDR3 DNA follows: TGCGCCAGCAGTGAGTCGCTAGGGGACATTCAGTACTTC.

The V and J genes are TRBV28 and TRBJ2-5, with a weak D call TRBD2 (7 bases). The CDR3 sequence is 16 residues long. Looked up from germline, CDR1 is MDHEN and CDR2 is SYDVKM. Trimming took off 3 bases at V and 6 bases at J, with 20 bases between the two ends. The CDR3 DNA sequence: TGTGCCAGCAGTTTGGGGGGGGCGGCGGGGTCAAAGACCCAGTACTTC. Its protein is CASSLGGAAGSKTQYF.

Many counts were recorded for this clonotype. J is TRBJ1-1 and V is TRBV12-3 or TRBV12-4; D gene unclear. This CDR3 spans 14 amino acids. Trimming removed 6 bases at V and 2 bases at J, with 13 bases between. CDR3 DNA: TGTGCCAGCAGCCATCCTAGGGTTAACACTGAAGCTTTCTTT. It yields the protein CASSHPRVNTEAFF.

The table lists this clonotype with many counts. This chain joins TRBV30 and TRBJ1-1; D may be TRBD1 (5 bases). CDR1 and CDR2 (germline): GTSNPN, SVGIG (reference sequence). The CDR3 is made up of 14 amino acids. As DNA, the CDR3 is TGTTCTCTTAAGGGGCAGGGCTGGGGGACTGAAGCTTTCTTT. Amino acid sequence: CSLKGQGWGTEAFF.

The rearrangement joins TRBV7-9 to TRBJ2-3; D ambiguous. Germline V lookup: CDR1 SEHNR, CDR2 FQNEAQ (reference sequence). CDR3 length equals 15 residues. The V end lost 1 base, the J end lost 13 bases, and 21 bases lay between the germline ends. The CDR3 spells CASSLGGSGWNGKYF. As DNA, the CDR3 is TGTGCCAGCAGCTTAGGTGGATCGGGCTGGAATGGGAAGTATTTT.

The V and J genes are TRBV12-3 or TRBV12-4 and TRBJ1-5; 7 bases match TRBD1. The J segment lost 4 bases and the V segment lost 6 bases, leaving 9 bases of the junction unmatched. CDR3 length: 15 residues. In DNA, the CDR3 is TGTGCCAGCAGACCATCGGGACAGCAAAATCAGCCCCAGCATTTT. Translating it yields CASRPSGQQNQPQHF.

The chain employs TRBV30 and TRBJ2-2, with D uncertain. The CDR3 runs to 13 residues. Germline values: CDR1 GTSNPN, CDR2 SVGIG (reference sequence). The V and J ends lost 1 base and 7 bases respectively, with 10 bases between them. CDR3 protein: CAWSEFSGGELFF. The CDR3 region has the DNA TGTGCCTGGAGTGAATTTTCGGGCGGGGAGCTGTTTTTT.

This clonotype was seen at least ten times. The chain has TRBV6-2 or TRBV6-3 and TRBJ2-7, with a tentative D call TRBD2 (5 bases). CDR3 length: 13 amino acids. Germline V CDR1 and CDR2: MNHEY, SVGEGT. Trimming took off 6 bases at V and 2 bases at J, with 11 bases between the two ends. CDR3 sequence: CASRRGLAYEQYF. The CDR3 nucleotides are TGTGCCAGCAGGAGAGGGCTTGCCTACGAGCAGTACTTC.

The genes are TRBV24-1 and TRBJ2-1; 9 nucleotides align to TRBD1. The CDR3 loop spans 17 amino acids. After removal of 4 bases from V and 4 bases from J, the junction contained 10 bases not matched to a gene. CDR1 KGHDR and CDR2 SFDVKD come from the germline V gene. CDR3 sequence: CATSEGAGTGTYNEQFF. The CDR3 nucleotides are TGTGCCACCAGTGAGGGGGCCGGGACAGGGACATACAATGAGCAGTTCTTC.

The chain carries TRBV6-1 and TRBJ2-5; 8 bases map to TRBD2. The CDR3 extends over 16 amino acids. V was pared by 6 bases and J by 5 bases, with 14 bases of the junction left unmatched. Germline values: CDR1 MNHNS, CDR2 SASEGT. The CDR3 coding sequence is TGTGCCAGCAGCCTCGGGGTAGCGGGACAATGGGAGACCCAGTACTTC. Translated, it gives CASSLGVAGQWETQYF.

The J gene is TRBJ1-5, the V gene TRBV19; no reliable D call. The CDR3 is 13 residues long. Per the germline V gene, CDR1 is LNHDA and CDR2 is SQIVND (reference sequence). V gave up 6 bases and J gave up 7 bases, with 13 bases separating them. CDR3 loop: CASRGQAEQPQHF. The CDR3 DNA is TGTGCCAGTAGAGGGCAGGCTGAACAGCCCCAGCATTTT.

This sequence joins TRBV5-4 and TRBJ2-2, with 14 positions matching TRBD2. Germline values: CDR1 SGHNT, CDR2 YYREEE (reference sequence). Trimming removed 5 bases from V and 4 bases from J; junction bases left unmatched: 7. This CDR3 spans 17 amino acids. The CDR3 sequence is CASSPGLAGVSTGELFF. The CDR3 region has the DNA TGTGCCAGCAGTCCGGGACTAGCGGGAGTCAGCACCGGGGAGCTGTTTTTT.

The genes are TRBV20-1 and TRBJ1-1; TRBD1 matches at 9 bases. Unmatched junction bases numbered 11, after V lost 4 bases and J lost 5 bases. The germline V gene encodes CDR1 DFQATT and CDR2 SNEGSKA (reference sequence). The CDR3 has 15 residues. The CDR3 DNA reads TGCAGTGCTAACCTCTACAGGGGGCGAGGGACTGAAGCTTTCTTT. Translating gives CSANLYRGRGTEAFF.

The rearrangement uses TRBV6-6 and TRBJ2-2; maybe TRBD1 (6 bases). Per the germline V gene, CDR1 is MNHNY and CDR2 is SVGAGI (reference sequence). V lost 7 bases and J lost 5, with 11 bases in between. The CDR3 sequence is 13 residues long. Here the CDR3 DNA reads TGTGCCAGCAATTCACAGGGTACCGGGGAGCTGTTTTTT. Residues: CASNSQGTGELFF.

The table lists this clonotype with a count of one. The chain joins TRBV5-1 to TRBJ1-4; 7 bases line up with TRBD1. The CDR3 is made up of 17 amino acids. V shed 2 bases and J 0 bases; nucleotides not matched to a gene: 7. Germline V lookup: CDR1 SGHRS, CDR2 YFSETQ. CDR3 sequence reads: CASSLTTGIATNEKLFF. The DNA for the CDR3 is TGCGCCAGCAGCTTAACGACAGGGATAGCAACTAATGAAAAACTGTTTTTT.

The chain carries TRBV24-1 and TRBJ1-2; 8 positions agree with TRBD1. The CDR3 runs to 11 residues. Unmatched junction bases numbered 3, after V lost 9 bases and J lost 7 bases. From germline, CDR1 is KGHDR and CDR2 SFDVKD. This CDR3 reads CATDRGGGYTF. The CDR3, as DNA: TGTGCCACCGACAGGGGCGGTGGCTACACCTTC.

The chain uses TRBV5-1 and TRBJ2-1; D perhaps matches TRBD1 (6 bases). V shed 6 bases and J shed 4 bases, with 14 bases lying between them. The CDR3 totals 14 residues. Germline V CDR1 and CDR2: SGHRS, YFSETQ. The DNA for the CDR3 is TGCGCCAGCACAGGGGCTGTGTCGTACAATGAGCAGTTCTTC. Amino acid sequence: CASTGAVSYNEQFF. Full variable domain (remainder filled in from reference TRBV5-1 and TRBJ2-1): KAGVTQTPRYLIKTRGQQVTLSCSPISGHRSVSWYQQTPGQGLQFLFEYFSETQRNKGNFPGRFSGRQFSNSRSEMNVSTLELGDSALYLCASTGAVSYNEQFFGPGTRLTVL.

The chain is built from TRBV28 and TRBJ2-7; the match to TRBD1 covers 9 bases. Germline CDR1 and CDR2: MDHEN and SYDVKM. The J segment lost 7 bases and the V segment lost 7 bases, leaving 14 bases of the junction unmatched. This CDR3 comprises 15 residues. The CDR3 DNA sequence: TGTGCCAGCACTGGTTTAGCAGGACAGGGGCGGGAGCAGTACTTC. Protein: CASTGLAGQGREQYF.

Only a few counts were recorded for this clonotype. V and J are TRBV5-1 and TRBJ1-1, with no clear D. The V gene's germline CDR1 is SGHRS and CDR2 YFSETQ. The CDR3 totals 14 residues. V was trimmed by 0 bases and J by 5 bases, leaving 11 bases between them. In DNA form, the CDR3 reads TGCGCCAGCAGCTTGGGGGGAATGGGGACTGAAGCTTTCTTT. Amino acid sequence: CASSLGGMGTEAFF.

The V call is TRBV11-3, the J call TRBJ2-7, with TRBD1 matching 7 bases. The CDR3 extends over 14 amino acids. J was trimmed by 6 bases and V by 7 bases; bases with no gene match: 12. Germline CDR1 and CDR2: SGHNT and YENEEA. The CDR3 coding sequence is TGTGCCAGCACCCGAAAGGGGGCGCTGGGCGAGCAGTACTTC. It is translated as CASTRKGALGEQYF.

In its sample, this clonotype was seen a few times. The V call is TRBV6-1, the J call TRBJ1-3; D is perhaps TRBD1 (5 bases). The CDR3 loop spans 15 amino acids. Germline lookup yields CDR1 MNHNS and CDR2 SASEGT. Trimming took off 5 bases at V and 0 bases at J, with 11 bases between the two ends. For the CDR3, the DNA is TGTGCCAGCAGTCCGGGGGGGAGCTCTGGAAACACCATATATTTT. This codes for CASSPGGSSGNTIYF.

This clonotype has a handful of counts. V and J are TRBV7-2 and TRBJ2-7; TRBD1 is a possible D gene (5 bases). The CDR3 covers 15 residues. With 8 bases removed from V and 5 bases from J, the gap between germline ends came to 22 bases. Germline CDR1 SGHTA, CDR2 FQGNSA. CDR3 loop: CASSHYQGKKDEQYF. The DNA for the CDR3 is TGTGCCAGCTCTCACTATCAGGGAAAAAAGGACGAGCAGTACTTC.